A single sample gave rise to the 11 T cell receptor beta chains below, sequenced in a study of blood T cells in healthy people across ages. Next came a second PCR, run for roughly 7 to 12 cycles, which used a sample-barcoded 5' primer along with a J-beta primer mix. TCRdb re-called the 5' RACE reads with MiXCR, one entry per CDR3 protein. This table holds about 1.8 million distinct CDR3 sequences, about 50% found once. The sample comprised blood. The receptors shown here come from a woman between 35 and 50 years old in good health.

In its sample, this clonotype was seen a few times. The chain carries TRBV7-9 and TRBJ2-1; D not certain. The J call is in doubt because the DNA end fits TRBJ2-7 better. The germline CDR1 and CDR2 sequences are SEHNR and FQNEAQ (reference sequence). The CDR3 contains 16 residues. In DNA form, the CDR3 reads TGTGCCAGCAGCTTAGCGCGGCAGATCTCCTACAATGAGCAGTACTTC. Amino acids: CASSLARQISYNEQYF.

This clonotype was recorded many times. The CDR3 is CASRGVKQGTTFGANVLTF. DNA for the CDR3: TGTGCCAGCCGGGGTGTTAAGCAGGGAACCACTTTTGGGGCCAACGTCCTGACTTTC. J is TRBJ2-6 and V is TRBV7-2, with D perhaps given as TRBD1 or TRBD2 (5 bases each). In germline, CDR1 is SGHTA, CDR2 FQGNSA. The CDR3 runs 19 residues. V was cut by 8 bases and J by 3 bases, with 26 bases left in between.

V usage is TRBV7-9 and J usage is TRBJ2-5, with 9 bases aligning to TRBD1. V was clipped by 1 base and J by 0 bases; unmatched bases: 12. CDR1 SEHNR and CDR2 FQNEAQ come from the germline V gene (reference sequence). The CDR3 runs 19 residues. In DNA, the CDR3 is TGTGCCAGCAGCTTAGTGTCCAGCCCCCGGGACAGGGACCAAGAGACCCAGTACTTC. This sequence encodes CASSLVSSPRDRDQETQYF. Full variable domain (missing parts from reference TRBV7-9 and TRBJ2-5): DTGVSQNPRHKITKRGQNVTFRCDPISEHNRLYWYRQTLGQGPEFLTYFQNEAQLEKSRLLSDRFSAERPKGSFSTLEIQRTEQGDSAMYLCASSLVSSPRDRDQETQYFGPGTRLLVL.

Concerning this clonotype: A read error may account for a junction end that differs from germline. The chain is built from TRBV7-7 and TRBJ2-3; 11 bases line up with TRBD1. The germline V gene has CDR1 SSHAT and CDR2 FNYEAQ (reference sequence). The CDR3 is 13 amino acids. The DNA of the CDR3 is TGTGCTAGCAGCGGTGGGGACAGGGGGACGCAGTATTTT. Protein product: CASSGGDRGTQYF.

The chain joins TRBV3-1 to TRBJ2-5; TRBD2 matches at 9 bases. The V gene's germline CDR1 is LGHDT and CDR2 YNNKEL (reference sequence). V trimming: 1 base; J trimming: 5 bases; junction bases outside the gene matches: 5. This CDR3 is 15 amino acids long. The CDR3 bases are TGTGCCAGCAGCCAAGCTCTAGCGGGGATGGAGACCCAGTACTTC. Amino acids: CASSQALAGMETQYF.

The DNA of the CDR3 is TGTGCCAGCAGCTTGAGGGAGGAGAAGCAGTACTTC. Its protein product is CASSLREEKQYF. The chain carries TRBV7-9 and TRBJ2-7; D possibly corresponds to TRBD2 (6 bases). This CDR3 has 12 residues. Per germline, CDR1 SEHNR and CDR2 FQNEAQ (reference sequence). V was clipped by 3 bases and J by 8 bases, with 11 bases between them.

As DNA, the CDR3 is TGTGCCAGCAGCCGAGACCGGGTCGCACCCGCTTTCTTT. This gives the protein CASSRDRVAPAFF. The V gene is TRBV7-9, the J gene TRBJ1-1; D gene unclear. Trimming cost V 5 bases and J 11 bases, with 18 bases left between them. The CDR3 covers 13 residues. Germline loops: CDR1 SEHNR, CDR2 FQNEAQ (reference sequence).

In this sample, this clonotype turned up many times. The chain couples TRBV7-2 to TRBJ1-2, with TRBD1 identical over 7 bases. CDR1 and CDR2 (germline): SGHTA, FQGNSA. This CDR3 has 13 amino acids. V lost 5 bases to trimming and J lost 5 bases; unmatched junction nucleotides: 5. The CDR3 protein is CASSPGQKYGYTF. CDR3 bases: TGTGCCAGCAGCCCGGGACAGAAATATGGCTACACCTTC.

The chain recombines TRBV2 with TRBJ2-7; D remains ambiguous. This CDR3 comprises 14 residues. V dropped 3 bases and J dropped 0 bases, with 9 bases sitting between them. Germline V gives CDR1 SNHLY, CDR2 FYNNEI. CDR3: CASSDAVLSYEQYF. The CDR3 DNA sequence: TGTGCCAGCAGTGATGCGGTTCTCTCCTACGAGCAGTACTTC.

Only one count was recorded for this clonotype. The chain combines TRBV12-3 or TRBV12-4 with TRBJ1-1; D not certain. The CDR3 contains 10 residues. V was cut by 3 bases and J by 6 bases, with 2 bases left in between. The CDR3: CASSLAEAFF. The CDR3 coding sequence is TGTGCCAGCAGTTTGGCTGAAGCTTTCTTT.

This clonotype was counted between two and nine times. V is TRBV28 and J is TRBJ2-3, with a tentative D call TRBD1 (5 bases). The CDR3 is 13 residues long. V lost 5 bases and J 4 bases, leaving 10 bases between the germline ends. Germline values: CDR1 MDHEN, CDR2 SYDVKM. CDR3: CASSPGFADTQYF. CDR3 sequence (DNA): TGTGCCAGCAGTCCAGGGTTTGCAGATACGCAGTATTTT.